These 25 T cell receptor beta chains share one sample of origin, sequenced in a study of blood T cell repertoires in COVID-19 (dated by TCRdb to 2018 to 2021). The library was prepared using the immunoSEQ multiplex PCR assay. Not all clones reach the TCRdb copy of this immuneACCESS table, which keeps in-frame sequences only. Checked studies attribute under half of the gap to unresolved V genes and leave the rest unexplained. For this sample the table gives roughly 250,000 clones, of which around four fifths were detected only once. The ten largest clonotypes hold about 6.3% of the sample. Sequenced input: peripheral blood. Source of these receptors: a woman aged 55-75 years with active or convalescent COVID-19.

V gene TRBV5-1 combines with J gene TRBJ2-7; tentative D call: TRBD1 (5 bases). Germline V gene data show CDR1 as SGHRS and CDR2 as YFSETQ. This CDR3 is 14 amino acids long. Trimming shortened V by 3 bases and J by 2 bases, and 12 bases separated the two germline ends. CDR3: CASSSGRGTYEQYF. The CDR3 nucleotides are TGCGCCAGCAGCTCGGGTAGGGGAACCTACGAGCAGTACTTC.

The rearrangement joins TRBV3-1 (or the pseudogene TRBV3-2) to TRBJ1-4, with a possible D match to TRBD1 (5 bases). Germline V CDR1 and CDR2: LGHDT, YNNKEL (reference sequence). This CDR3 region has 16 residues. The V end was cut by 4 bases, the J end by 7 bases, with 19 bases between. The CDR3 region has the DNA TGTGCCAGCAGCCTACGGACACCCGAATTGGGTGAAAAACTGTTTTTT. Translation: CASSLRTPELGEKLFF.

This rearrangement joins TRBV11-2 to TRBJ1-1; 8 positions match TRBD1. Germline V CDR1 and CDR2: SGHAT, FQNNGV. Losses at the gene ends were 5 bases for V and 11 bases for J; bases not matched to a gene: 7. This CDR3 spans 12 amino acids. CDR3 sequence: CASSRTGILAFF. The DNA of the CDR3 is TGTGCCAGCAGCCGGACAGGGATTTTGGCTTTCTTT. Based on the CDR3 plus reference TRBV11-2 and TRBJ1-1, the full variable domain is EAGVAQSPRYKIIEKRQSVAFWCNPISGHATLYWYQQILGQGPKLLIQFQNNGVVDDSQLPKDRFSAERLKGVDSTLKIQPAKLEDSAVYLCASSRTGILAFFGQGTRLTVV.

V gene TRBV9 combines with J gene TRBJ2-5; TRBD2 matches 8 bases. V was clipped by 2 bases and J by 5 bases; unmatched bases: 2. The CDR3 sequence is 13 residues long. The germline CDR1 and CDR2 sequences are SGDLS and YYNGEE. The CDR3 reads CASSVTSAETQYF. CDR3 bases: TGTGCCAGCAGCGTGACTAGCGCGGAGACCCAGTACTTC.

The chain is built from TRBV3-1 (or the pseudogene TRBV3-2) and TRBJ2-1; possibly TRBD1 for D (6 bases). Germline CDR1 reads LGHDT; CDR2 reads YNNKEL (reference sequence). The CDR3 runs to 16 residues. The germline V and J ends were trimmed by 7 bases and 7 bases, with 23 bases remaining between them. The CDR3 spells CASIDARNRAGNEQFF. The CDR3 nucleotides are TGTGCCAGCATCGACGCCCGAAACAGGGCCGGAAATGAGCAGTTCTTC.

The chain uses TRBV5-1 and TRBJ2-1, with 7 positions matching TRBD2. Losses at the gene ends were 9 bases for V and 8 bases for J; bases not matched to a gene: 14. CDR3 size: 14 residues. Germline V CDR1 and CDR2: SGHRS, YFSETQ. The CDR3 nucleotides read TGCGCCACCTGGGAGGGAGGGCCCTCAGATGAGCAGTTCTTC. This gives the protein CATWEGGPSDEQFF.

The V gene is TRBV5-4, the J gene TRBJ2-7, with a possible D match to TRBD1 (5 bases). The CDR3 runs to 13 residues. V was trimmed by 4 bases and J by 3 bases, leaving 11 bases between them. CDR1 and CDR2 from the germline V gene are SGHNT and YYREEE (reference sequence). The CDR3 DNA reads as TGTGCCAGCAGCGTAGACAGTCACTACGAGCAGTACTTC. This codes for CASSVDSHYEQYF.

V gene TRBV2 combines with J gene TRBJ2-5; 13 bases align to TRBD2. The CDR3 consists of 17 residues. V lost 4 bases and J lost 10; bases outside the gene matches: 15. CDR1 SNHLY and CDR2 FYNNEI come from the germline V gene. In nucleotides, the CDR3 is TGTGCCAGCAGTGTGTTGGGGTCGACTAGCGGGGGGAATAACCAGTACTTC. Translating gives CASSVLGSTSGGNNQYF.

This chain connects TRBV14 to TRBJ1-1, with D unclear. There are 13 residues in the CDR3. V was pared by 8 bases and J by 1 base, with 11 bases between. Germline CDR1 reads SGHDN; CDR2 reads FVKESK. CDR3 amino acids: CASLSTKNTEAFF. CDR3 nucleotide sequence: TGTGCCAGCCTCTCTACTAAGAACACTGAAGCTTTCTTT.

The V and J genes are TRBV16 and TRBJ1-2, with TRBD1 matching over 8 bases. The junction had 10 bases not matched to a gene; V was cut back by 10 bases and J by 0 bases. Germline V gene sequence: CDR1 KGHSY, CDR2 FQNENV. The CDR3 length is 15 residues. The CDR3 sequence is CATLLRDRTNYGYTF. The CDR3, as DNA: TGTGCCACCTTACTGAGGGACAGGACTAACTATGGCTACACCTTC.

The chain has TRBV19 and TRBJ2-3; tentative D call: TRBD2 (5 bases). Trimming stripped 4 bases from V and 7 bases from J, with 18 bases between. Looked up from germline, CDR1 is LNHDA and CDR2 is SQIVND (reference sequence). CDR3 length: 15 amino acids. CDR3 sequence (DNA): TGTGCCAGTAGTAAGGCCGAGACTAAGGGATATACGCAGTATTTT. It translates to CASSKAETKGYTQYF.

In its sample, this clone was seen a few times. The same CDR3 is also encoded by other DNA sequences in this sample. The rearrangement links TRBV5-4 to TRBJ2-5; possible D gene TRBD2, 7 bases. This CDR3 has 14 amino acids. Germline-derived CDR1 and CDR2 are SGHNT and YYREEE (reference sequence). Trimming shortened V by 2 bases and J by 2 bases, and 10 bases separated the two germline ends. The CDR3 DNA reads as TGTGCCAGCAGCTTAGCGGGGACACAAGAGACCCAGTACTTC. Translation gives CASSLAGTQETQYF.

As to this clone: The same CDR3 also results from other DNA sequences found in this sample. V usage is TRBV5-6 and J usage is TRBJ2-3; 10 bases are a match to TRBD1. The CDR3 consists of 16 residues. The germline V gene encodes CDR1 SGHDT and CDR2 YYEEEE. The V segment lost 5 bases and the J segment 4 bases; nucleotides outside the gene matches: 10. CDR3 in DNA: TGTGCCAGCAGTTCTCGGACAGGGGGATTACCAGATACGCAGTATTTT. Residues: CASSSRTGGLPDTQYF.

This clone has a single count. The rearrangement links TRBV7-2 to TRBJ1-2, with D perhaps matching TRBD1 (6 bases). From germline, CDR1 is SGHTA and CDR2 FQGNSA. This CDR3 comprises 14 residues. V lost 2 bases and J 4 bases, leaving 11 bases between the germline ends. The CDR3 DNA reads TGTGCCAGCAGCTTACCAGGGGAGGGCTATGGCTACACCTTC. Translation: CASSLPGEGYGYTF.

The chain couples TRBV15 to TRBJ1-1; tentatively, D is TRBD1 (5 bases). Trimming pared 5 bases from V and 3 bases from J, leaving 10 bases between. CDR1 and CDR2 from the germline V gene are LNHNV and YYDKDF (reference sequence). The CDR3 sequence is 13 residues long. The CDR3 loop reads CATSPGEYTEAFF. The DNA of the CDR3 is TGTGCCACCAGCCCGGGGGAGTACACTGAAGCTTTCTTT.

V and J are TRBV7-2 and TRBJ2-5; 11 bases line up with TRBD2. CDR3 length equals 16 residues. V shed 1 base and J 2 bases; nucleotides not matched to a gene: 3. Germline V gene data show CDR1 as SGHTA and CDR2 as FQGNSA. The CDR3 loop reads CASSLGASGGQETQYF. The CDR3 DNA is TGTGCCAGCAGCTTAGGGGCTAGCGGGGGGCAAGAGACCCAGTACTTC.

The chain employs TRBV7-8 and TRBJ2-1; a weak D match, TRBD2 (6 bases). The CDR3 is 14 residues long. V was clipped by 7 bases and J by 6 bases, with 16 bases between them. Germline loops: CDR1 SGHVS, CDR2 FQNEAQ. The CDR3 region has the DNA TGTGCCAGCAACGCCCGGGACTCCCCCAATGAGCAGTTCTTC. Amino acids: CASNARDSPNEQFF.

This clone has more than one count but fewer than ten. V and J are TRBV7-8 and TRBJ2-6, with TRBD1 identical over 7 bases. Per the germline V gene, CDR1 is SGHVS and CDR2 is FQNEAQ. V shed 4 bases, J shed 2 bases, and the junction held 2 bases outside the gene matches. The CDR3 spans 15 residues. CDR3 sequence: CASSSGGAGANVLTF. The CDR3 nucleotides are TGTGCCAGCAGCTCAGGGGGAGCTGGGGCCAACGTCCTGACTTTC.

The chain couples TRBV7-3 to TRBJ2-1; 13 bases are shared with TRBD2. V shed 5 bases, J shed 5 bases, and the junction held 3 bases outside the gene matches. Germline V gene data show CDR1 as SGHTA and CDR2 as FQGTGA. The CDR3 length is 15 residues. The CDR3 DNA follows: TGTGCCAGCAGCATGGGACTAGCGGGACACAATGAGCAGTTCTTC. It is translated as CASSMGLAGHNEQFF.

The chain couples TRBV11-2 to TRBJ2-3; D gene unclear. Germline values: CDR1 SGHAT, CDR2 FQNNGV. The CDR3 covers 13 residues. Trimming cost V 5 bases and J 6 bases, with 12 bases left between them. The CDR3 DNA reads TGTGCCAGCAGCCAGGAACCCCGGGATACGCAGTATTTT. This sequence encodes CASSQEPRDTQYF.

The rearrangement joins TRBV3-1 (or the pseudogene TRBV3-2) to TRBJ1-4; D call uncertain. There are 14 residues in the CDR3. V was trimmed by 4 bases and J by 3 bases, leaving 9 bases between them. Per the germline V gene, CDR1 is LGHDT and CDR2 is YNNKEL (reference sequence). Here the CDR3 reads CASSPAVSNEKLFF. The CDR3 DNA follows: TGTGCCAGCAGCCCGGCGGTGTCTAATGAAAAACTGTTTTTT.

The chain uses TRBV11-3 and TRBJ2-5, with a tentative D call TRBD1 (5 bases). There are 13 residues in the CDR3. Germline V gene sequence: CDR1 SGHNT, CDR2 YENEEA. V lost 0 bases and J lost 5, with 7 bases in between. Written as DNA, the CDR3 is TGTGCCAGCAGCTTAGAACAGGCGGAGACCCAGTACTTC. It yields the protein CASSLEQAETQYF.

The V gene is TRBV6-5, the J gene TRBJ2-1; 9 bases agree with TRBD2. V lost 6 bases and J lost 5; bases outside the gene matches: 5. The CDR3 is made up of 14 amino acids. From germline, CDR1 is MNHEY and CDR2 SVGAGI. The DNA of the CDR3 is TGTGCCAGCAGCATTAGCGGGGGCCACAATGAGCAGTTCTTC. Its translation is CASSISGGHNEQFF.

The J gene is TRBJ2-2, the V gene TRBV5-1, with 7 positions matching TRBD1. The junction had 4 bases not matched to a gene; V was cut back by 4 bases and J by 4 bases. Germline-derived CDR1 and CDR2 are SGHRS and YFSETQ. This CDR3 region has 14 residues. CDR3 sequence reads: CASSRDSSTGELFF. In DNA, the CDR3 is TGCGCCAGCAGCCGGGACAGCTCCACCGGGGAGCTGTTTTTT.

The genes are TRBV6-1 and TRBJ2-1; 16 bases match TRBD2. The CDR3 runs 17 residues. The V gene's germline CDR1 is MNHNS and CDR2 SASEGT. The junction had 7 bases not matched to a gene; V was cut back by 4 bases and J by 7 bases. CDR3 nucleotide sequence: TGTGCCAGCAGTGGCCCGGGACTAGCGGGAGGGCTTAATGAGCAGTTCTTC. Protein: CASSGPGLAGGLNEQFF.